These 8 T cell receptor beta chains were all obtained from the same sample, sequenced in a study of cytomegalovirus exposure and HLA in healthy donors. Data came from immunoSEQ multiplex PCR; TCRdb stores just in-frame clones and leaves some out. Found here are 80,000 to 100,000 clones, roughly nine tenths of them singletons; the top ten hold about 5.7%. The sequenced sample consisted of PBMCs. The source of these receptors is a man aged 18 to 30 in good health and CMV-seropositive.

The CDR3 sequence: CASSVVQNTDTQYF. In DNA form, the CDR3 reads TGTGCCAGCAGCGTAGTACAGAACACAGATACGCAGTATTTT. The rearrangement uses TRBV9 and TRBJ2-3; D remains ambiguous. This CDR3 has 14 amino acids. V dropped 0 bases and J dropped 2 bases, with 7 bases sitting between them. Germline V gene lookup returns CDR1 SGDLS and CDR2 YYNGEE.

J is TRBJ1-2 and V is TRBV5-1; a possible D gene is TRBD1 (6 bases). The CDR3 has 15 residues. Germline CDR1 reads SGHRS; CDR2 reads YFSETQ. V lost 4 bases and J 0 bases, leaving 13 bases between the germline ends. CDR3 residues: CASSPARQANYGYTF. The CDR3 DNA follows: TGCGCCAGCAGCCCCGCGCGACAGGCTAACTATGGCTACACCTTC. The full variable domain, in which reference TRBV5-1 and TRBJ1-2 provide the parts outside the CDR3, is KAGVTQTPRYLIKTRGQQVTLSCSPISGHRSVSWYQQTPGQGLQFLFEYFSETQRNKGNFPGRFSGRQFSNSRSEMNVSTLELGDSALYLCASSPARQANYGYTFGSGTRLTVV.

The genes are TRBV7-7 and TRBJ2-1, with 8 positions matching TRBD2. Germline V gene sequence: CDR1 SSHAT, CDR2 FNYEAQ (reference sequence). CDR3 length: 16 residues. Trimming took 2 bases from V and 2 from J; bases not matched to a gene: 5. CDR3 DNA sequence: TGTGCCAGCAGCTTAACTAGCGGAATAACCTACAATGAGCAGTTCTTC. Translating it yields CASSLTSGITYNEQFF. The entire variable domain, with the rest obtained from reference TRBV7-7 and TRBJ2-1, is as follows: GAGVSQSPRYKVTKRGQDVTLRCDPISSHATLYWYQQALGQGPEFLTYFNYEAQPDKSGLPSDRFSAERPEGSISTLTIQRTEQRDSAMYRCASSLTSGITYNEQFFGPGTRLTVL.

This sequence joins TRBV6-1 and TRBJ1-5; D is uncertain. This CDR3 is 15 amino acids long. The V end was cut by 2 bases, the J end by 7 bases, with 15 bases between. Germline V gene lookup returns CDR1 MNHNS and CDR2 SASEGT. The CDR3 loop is CASSETEIGIQPQHF. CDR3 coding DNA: TGTGCCAGCAGTGAAACGGAGATTGGTATCCAGCCCCAGCATTTT.

CDR3 bases: TGCGCCAGCAGCCAAATACGACAGGGGAGCTATCAGCCCCAGCATTTT. Protein: CASSQIRQGSYQPQHF. J is TRBJ1-5 and V is TRBV4-1; 8 bases agree with TRBD1. Per germline, CDR1 MGHRA and CDR2 YSYEKL. The CDR3 runs to 16 residues. V trimming: 2 bases; J trimming: 5 bases; junction bases outside the gene matches: 8.

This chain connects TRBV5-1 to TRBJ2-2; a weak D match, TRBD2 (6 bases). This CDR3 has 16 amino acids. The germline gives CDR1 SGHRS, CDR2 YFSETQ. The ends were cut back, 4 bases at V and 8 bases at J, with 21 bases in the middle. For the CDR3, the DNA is TGCGCCAGCAGCCTCTCCTCCGGGAGAAGCACTGGGGAGCTGTTTTTT. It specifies CASSLSSGRSTGELFF. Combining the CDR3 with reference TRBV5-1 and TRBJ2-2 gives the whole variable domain KAGVTQTPRYLIKTRGQQVTLSCSPISGHRSVSWYQQTPGQGLQFLFEYFSETQRNKGNFPGRFSGRQFSNSRSEMNVSTLELGDSALYLCASSLSSGRSTGELFFGEGSRLTVL.

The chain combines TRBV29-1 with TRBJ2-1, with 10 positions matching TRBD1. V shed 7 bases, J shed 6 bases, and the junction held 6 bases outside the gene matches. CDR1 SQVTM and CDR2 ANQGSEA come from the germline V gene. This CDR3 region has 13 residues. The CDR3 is CSAGQGVGNEQFF. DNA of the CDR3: TGCAGCGCCGGACAGGGGGTTGGCAATGAGCAGTTCTTC.

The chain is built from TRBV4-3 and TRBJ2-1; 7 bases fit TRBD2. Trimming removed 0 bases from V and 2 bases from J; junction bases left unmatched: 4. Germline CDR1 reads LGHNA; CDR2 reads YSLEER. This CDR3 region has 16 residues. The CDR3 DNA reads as TGCGCCAGCAGCCAAGAAGTTGGGGGGGCCTACAATGAGCAGTTCTTC. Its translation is CASSQEVGGAYNEQFF.